The entry below gives a single T cell receptor (beta chain) sequence along with its context. This record belongs to a study of blood T cell repertoires in COVID-19. Study summary: Sample material is recorded as cDNA or gDNA derived from T cells, B-cell-depleted T cells, or PBMCs.

The V end was cut by 5 bases, the J end by 9 bases, with 11 bases between. The CDR3 runs to 12 residues. The authors' processing: Quantification of nucleated cells was approximated via reference gene primer amplification. Here immunoSEQ multiplex PCR was the method, and the copy in TCRdb shows in-frame clones only, minus some. Clonal size and the V and J genes are those of that table, whereas D and trimming came from the DNA. The sample gives more than 65,000 clones, 91% of which show up once; more than 7% is in the top ten. The chain carries TRBV12-3 or TRBV12-4 and TRBJ1-5; TRBD1 might be the D (5 bases). The material sequenced was peripheral blood. The receptor's source is a human donor in a cohort sampled during active COVID-19. Here the CDR3 reads CASSRDSRPQHF. CDR3 DNA sequence: TGTGCCAGCAGTCGAGACAGTAGGCCCCAGCATTTT.